A selection of T cell receptor beta chains follows, all from one sample in a study of breast tumors, draining lymph nodes, adjacent tissues. TCRdb fed the multiplex PCR reads into MiXCR, producing one record per CDR3 protein. The data contain roughly 130,000 distinct CDR3 sequences, just under 20% of them singletons. The specimen was axillary lymph node tissue. The receptor set was obtained from a female donor with breast cancer. Some clones in this sample may be carry-over from other donors' samples. CDR3s include the opening cysteine and the closing phenylalanine or tryptophan. Fields, in order: CDR3 protein, CDR3 DNA, J gene, D gene, clone size, V gene. The D gene is left open where the match is weak. Size values are once, few and many counts, or a class for expanded clones, and some rows have none.

CDR3 protein: CSASGVHTGELFF
CDR3 DNA: TGCAGTGCTTCCGGGGTACACACCGGGGAGCTGTTTTTT
J gene: TRBJ2-2
D gene: NA
clone size: many
V gene: TRBV20-1

CDR3 protein: CASSYFPFGQGNTIYF
CDR3 DNA: TGTGCCAGCAGCTACTTTCCGTTCGGACAGGGAAACACCATATATTTT
J gene: TRBJ1-3
D gene: NA
clone size: many
V gene: TRBV11-2

CDR3 protein: CASSPETSGTPYEQYF
CDR3 DNA: TGTGCCAGCAGCCCTGAGACTAGCGGGACCCCCTACGAGCAGTACTTC
J gene: TRBJ2-7
D gene: TRBD2
clone size: many
V gene: TRBV11-2

CDR3 protein: CASSRTGMAYEQYF
CDR3 DNA: TGTGCCAGCAGTCGGACAGGGATGGCCTACGAGCAGTACTTC
J gene: TRBJ2-7
D gene: TRBD1
clone size: many
V gene: TRBV28

CDR3 protein: CASGERVFQETQYF
CDR3 DNA: TGCGCCAGCGGAGAGCGGGTTTTTCAAGAGACCCAGTACTTC
J gene: TRBJ2-5
D gene: NA
clone size: many
V gene: TRBV5-1

CDR3 protein: CASHLNTEAFF
CDR3 DNA: TGTGCCAGCCACCTCAACACTGAAGCTTTCTTT
J gene: TRBJ1-1
D gene: NA
clone size: NA
V gene: TRBV2

CDR3 protein: CASSLRQGTVGTGELFF
CDR3 DNA: TGTGCCAGCAGCTTACGTCAGGGGACAGTGGGTACCGGGGAGCTGTTTTTT
J gene: TRBJ2-2
D gene: TRBD1
clone size: many
V gene: TRBV11-2

CDR3 protein: CASSTGDSREETQYF
CDR3 DNA: TGTGCCAGCAGCACCGGGGACAGCAGGGAAGAGACCCAGTACTTC
J gene: TRBJ2-5
D gene: TRBD1
clone size: many
V gene: TRBV12-3/TRBV12-4

CDR3 protein: CASSLEPDTQYF
CDR3 DNA: TGTGCCAGCAGCTTAGAGCCAGATACGCAGTATTTT
J gene: TRBJ2-3
D gene: NA
clone size: few
V gene: TRBV11-2

CDR3 protein: CASSQREEQYF
CDR3 DNA: TGTGCCAGCAGCCAAAGGGAAGAGCAGTACTTC
J gene: TRBJ2-7
D gene: NA
clone size: many
V gene: TRBV3-1

CDR3 protein: CASSLESRTEAFF
CDR3 DNA: TGTGCCAGCAGCTTAGAGTCACGGACTGAAGCTTTCTTT
J gene: TRBJ1-1
D gene: NA
clone size: NA
V gene: TRBV7-9

CDR3 protein: CASSGGTSGLKETQYF
CDR3 DNA: TGTGCCAGCAGTGGGGGGACTAGCGGGCTCAAAGAGACCCAGTACTTC
J gene: TRBJ2-5
D gene: TRBD2
clone size: many
V gene: TRBV2

CDR3 protein: CSAATSYQETQYF
CDR3 DNA: TGCAGTGCTGCAACTAGCTACCAAGAGACCCAGTACTTC
J gene: TRBJ2-5
D gene: NA
clone size: medium-sized
V gene: TRBV20-1

CDR3 protein: CASSHPGTGVEQYF
CDR3 DNA: TGTGCCAGCAGCCACCCCGGGACAGGGGTTGAGCAGTACTTC
J gene: TRBJ2-7
D gene: TRBD1
clone size: many
V gene: TRBV11-2

CDR3 protein: CASSLGGSGYEQYF
CDR3 DNA: TGTGCCAGCAGTTTAGGTGGGAGCGGGTACGAGCAGTACTTC
J gene: TRBJ2-7
D gene: NA
clone size: many
V gene: TRBV12-3/TRBV12-4

CDR3 protein: CASSQFPGPYEQYF
CDR3 DNA: TGCGCCAGCAGCCAATTCCCGGGACCCTACGAGCAGTACTTC
J gene: TRBJ2-7
D gene: NA
clone size: many
V gene: TRBV4-1

CDR3 protein: CSVRDPGAYEQYF
CDR3 DNA: TGCAGCGTCCGGGACCCAGGGGCCTACGAGCAGTACTTC
J gene: TRBJ2-7
D gene: NA
clone size: NA
V gene: TRBV29-1

CDR3 protein: CASSVVSGLGETRYF
CDR3 DNA: TGTGCCAGCAGCGTAGTGTCGGGGCTGGGAGAGACCCGGTACTTC
J gene: TRBJ2-5
D gene: NA
clone size: NA
V gene: TRBV9

CDR3 protein: CASSPKTSGSSQFF
CDR3 DNA: TGTGCCAGCAGCCCGAAAACTAGCGGGAGTTCGCAGTTCTTC
J gene: TRBJ2-1
D gene: TRBD2
clone size: few
V gene: TRBV9

CDR3 protein: CASSPSAGVNEQFF
CDR3 DNA: TGTGCCAGCTCACCATCCGCAGGGGTGAATGAGCAGTTCTTC
J gene: TRBJ2-1
D gene: NA
clone size: NA
V gene: TRBV18

CDR3 protein: CASSLRGRGNNSPLHF
CDR3 DNA: TGTGCCAGCAGCTTGCGGGGAAGGGGGAACAATTCACCCCTCCACTTT
J gene: TRBJ1-6
D gene: NA
clone size: many
V gene: TRBV5-8

CDR3 protein: CASSVAGAGFTDTQYF
CDR3 DNA: TGCGCCAGCAGCGTAGCAGGGGCCGGGTTCACAGATACGCAGTATTTT
J gene: TRBJ2-3
D gene: NA
clone size: NA
V gene: TRBV5-1

CDR3 protein: CASSPDRDKLFF
CDR3 DNA: TGTGCCAGCAGCCCTGACAGGGATAAACTGTTTTTT
J gene: TRBJ1-4
D gene: TRBD1
clone size: many
V gene: TRBV9

CDR3 protein: CSAPLGAYEQYF
CDR3 DNA: TGCAGTGCCCCCCTGGGGGCCTACGAGCAGTACTTC
J gene: TRBJ2-7
D gene: NA
clone size: many
V gene: TRBV20-1